This is a list of T cell receptor beta chains from one sample in a study of cytomegalovirus exposure and HLA in healthy donors. The assay was immunoSEQ multiplex PCR, and TCRdb's table has in-frame clones only and misses some. Of about 150,000 clones listed, over 65% are singletons. The material sequenced was PBMCs. The receptors originated from a man aged 40-49 years in good health and CMV-seronegative. The CDR3 runs from the conserved cysteine through the conserved F or W. The order of the fields is V gene, clone size, J gene, CDR3 protein. Rows give clone size only sometimes, using once, few, many, or a class for an expanded clone.

v_gene: TRBV10-3
abundance: .
j_gene: TRBJ2-2
CDR3aa: CAISQAGQASGELFF

v_gene: TRBV7-3
abundance: .
j_gene: TRBJ1-2
CDR3aa: CASSSTGGAYGYTF

v_gene: TRBV27
abundance: .
j_gene: TRBJ1-2
CDR3aa: CASSQYDSSGGYTF

v_gene: TRBV7-6
abundance: .
j_gene: TRBJ2-7
CDR3aa: CASSEGQADYEQYF

v_gene: TRBV28
abundance: .
j_gene: TRBJ2-5
CDR3aa: CASSLRPGTGRETQYF

v_gene: TRBV7-9
abundance: .
j_gene: TRBJ2-7
CDR3aa: CASSTSRTSGSLYEQYF

v_gene: TRBV15
abundance: .
j_gene: TRBJ1-5
CDR3aa: CATSRDRDSNQPQHF

v_gene: TRBV5-1
abundance: .
j_gene: TRBJ1-3
CDR3aa: CASSLGVRSSGNTIYF

v_gene: TRBV4-2
abundance: once
j_gene: TRBJ2-7
CDR3aa: CASSQDGSSYEQYF

v_gene: TRBV4-2
abundance: .
j_gene: TRBJ2-5
CDR3aa: CASSQEVAGRVETQYF

v_gene: TRBV12-5
abundance: few
j_gene: TRBJ1-5
CDR3aa: CASGFYLPGQAPSRPQHF

v_gene: TRBV5-1
abundance: .
j_gene: TRBJ2-7
CDR3aa: CASSYYDWEGDEQYF

v_gene: TRBV19
abundance: .
j_gene: TRBJ2-7
CDR3aa: CASRGGLSSSYEQYF

v_gene: TRBV10-3
abundance: .
j_gene: TRBJ2-7
CDR3aa: CAISAGTPPYEQYF

v_gene: TRBV6-5
abundance: .
j_gene: TRBJ1-2
CDR3aa: CASSRGLTNDGYTF

v_gene: TRBV27
abundance: once
j_gene: TRBJ2-7
CDR3aa: CASSTESSYEQYF

v_gene: TRBV19
abundance: .
j_gene: TRBJ1-5
CDR3aa: CASSSGQTREPQHF

v_gene: TRBV19
abundance: .
j_gene: TRBJ1-1
CDR3aa: CASSIRGYNTEAFF

v_gene: TRBV5-1
abundance: .
j_gene: TRBJ2-5
CDR3aa: CASTEGGGSGGRETQYF